One T cell receptor (beta chain) is described in this entry. Its antigen is currently unknown. This sample was included in a study of vaccination and CD4 T cells after COVID-19. The Oncomine TCR Beta short-read assay was applied to DNA of cultured CD4+ T cells. MiXCR, run by TCRdb on the PCR reads, gives a single entry per CDR3 protein. This table has some 14,000 distinct CDR3 sequences, about 60% appearing once. As to treatment: roughly ten-day PBMC culture with coronavirus spike peptide pools or control peptides (ViraFEST assay). The CDR3 runs 11 residues. Trimming cost V 2 bases and J 8 bases; bases outside gene matches: 2. The germline V gene has CDR1 GTSNPN and CDR2 SVGIG (reference sequence).

The rearrangement joins TRBV30 to TRBJ1-2; 7 nucleotides match TRBD1. Sequencing was performed on CD4+ T cells from blood, cultured in vitro. The origin of this receptor is a human donor who had recovered from COVID-19. The CDR3 is CAWSTGVGYTF. The CDR3 DNA reads as TGTGCCTGGAGTACAGGGGTGGGCTACACCTTC.